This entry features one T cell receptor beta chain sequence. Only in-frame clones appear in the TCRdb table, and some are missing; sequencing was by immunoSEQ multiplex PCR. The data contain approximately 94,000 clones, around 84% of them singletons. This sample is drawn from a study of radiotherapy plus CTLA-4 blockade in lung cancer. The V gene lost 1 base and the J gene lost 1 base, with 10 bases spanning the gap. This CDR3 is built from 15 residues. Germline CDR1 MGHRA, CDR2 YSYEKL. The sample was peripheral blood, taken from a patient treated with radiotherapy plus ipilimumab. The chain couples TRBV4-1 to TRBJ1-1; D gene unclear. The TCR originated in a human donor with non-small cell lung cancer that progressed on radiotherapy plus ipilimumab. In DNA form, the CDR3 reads TGCGCCAGCAGCCAAGGTGGAGTTTCGAACACTGAAGCTTTCTTT. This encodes CASSQGGVSNTEAFF.